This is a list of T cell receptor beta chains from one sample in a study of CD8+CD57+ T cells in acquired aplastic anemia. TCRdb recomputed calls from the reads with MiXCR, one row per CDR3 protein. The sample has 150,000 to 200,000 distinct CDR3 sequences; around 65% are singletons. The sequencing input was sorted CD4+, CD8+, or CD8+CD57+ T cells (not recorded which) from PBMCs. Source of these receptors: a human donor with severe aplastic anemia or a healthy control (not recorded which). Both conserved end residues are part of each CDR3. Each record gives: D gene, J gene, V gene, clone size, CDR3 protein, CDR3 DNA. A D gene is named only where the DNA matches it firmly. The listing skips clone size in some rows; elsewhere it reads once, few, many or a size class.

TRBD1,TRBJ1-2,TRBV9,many,CASSYTGVYGYTF,TGTGCCAGCAGCTACACAGGGGTCTATGGCTACACCTTC
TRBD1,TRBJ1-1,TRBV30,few,CAWSAGGLTEAFF,TGTGCCTGGAGCGCAGGGGGCTTGACTGAAGCTTTCTTT
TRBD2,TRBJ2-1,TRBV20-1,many,CSARPGGGTSGGDEQFF,TGCAGTGCTAGGCCCGGGGGCGGGACTAGCGGGGGGGATGAGCAGTTCTTC
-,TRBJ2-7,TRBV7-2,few,CASTPRPGDYEQYF,TGTGCCAGCACCCCTCGCCCAGGGGACTACGAGCAGTACTTC
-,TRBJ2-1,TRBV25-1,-,CASSDRIPVYNEQFF,TGTGCCAGCAGTGATCGAATCCCGGTGTACAATGAGCAGTTCTTC
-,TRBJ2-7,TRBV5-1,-,CASSLEAGSSYEQYF,TGCGCCAGCAGCTTGGAGGCAGGGAGCTCCTACGAGCAGTACTTC
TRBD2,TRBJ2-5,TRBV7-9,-,CASSSRRGGRAGETQYF,TGTGCCAGCAGCTCTAGACGGGGCGGGAGGGCCGGTGAGACCCAGTACTTC
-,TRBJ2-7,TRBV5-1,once,CASSLGTRVYEQYF,TGCGCCAGCAGCCTCGGGACCCGGGTCTACGAGCAGTACTTC
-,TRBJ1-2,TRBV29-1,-,CSVEGQATNYGYTF,TGCAGCGTTGAAGGTCAGGCGACAAACTATGGCTACACCTTC
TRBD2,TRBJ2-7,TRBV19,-,CASSTLAVGEQYF,TGTGCCAGTAGTACTCTAGCGGTAGGCGAGCAGTACTTC
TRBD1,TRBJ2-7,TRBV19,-,CASSVGTGPYEQYF,TGTGCCAGTAGTGTGGGGACAGGCCCCTACGAGCAGTACTTC
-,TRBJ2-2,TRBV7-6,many,CASSLPGVGELFF,TGTGCCAGCAGCTTACCGGGGGTCGGGGAGCTGTTTTTT
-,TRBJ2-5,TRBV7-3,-,CASSRLGGTAGAETQYF,TGTGCCAGCAGCCGCCTCGGGGGGACAGCGGGTGCGGAGACCCAGTACTTC
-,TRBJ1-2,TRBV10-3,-,CAISRTEVTNYGYTF,TGTGCCATCAGCCGGACAGAAGTCACTAACTATGGCTACACCTTC
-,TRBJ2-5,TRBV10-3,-,CAISDYGPGETQYF,TGTGCCATCAGTGACTATGGTCCCGGGGAGACCCAGTACTTC
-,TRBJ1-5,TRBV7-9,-,CASSPTGGQPQHF,TGTGCCAGCAGCCCCACTGGGGGCCAGCCCCAGCATTTT
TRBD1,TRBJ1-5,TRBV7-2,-,CASSSRTGVNQPQHF,TGTGCCAGCAGCTCCCGGACAGGGGTCAATCAGCCCCAGCATTTT
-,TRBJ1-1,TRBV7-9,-,CASTHMNTEAFF,TGTGCCAGCACGCACATGAACACTGAAGCTTTCTTT
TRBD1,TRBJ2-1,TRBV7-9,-,CASSLKSGTGKGNEQFF,TGTGCCAGCAGCTTAAAGTCGGGGACAGGGAAAGGGAATGAGCAGTTCTTC
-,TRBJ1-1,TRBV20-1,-,CSAARLMGEAFF,TGCAGTGCTGCAAGGCTAATGGGTGAAGCTTTCTTT
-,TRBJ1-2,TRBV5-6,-,CASSLRWRRERDNYGYTF,TGTGCCAGCAGCTTGAGGTGGAGGAGGGAGAGGGATAACTATGGCTACACCTTC
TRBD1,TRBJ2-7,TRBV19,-,CASSEGQGPHEQYF,TGTGCCAGTAGTGAGGGACAGGGGCCGCACGAGCAGTACTTC
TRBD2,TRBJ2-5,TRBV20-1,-,CSARGEAGDQETQYF,TGCAGTGCTAGAGGAGAAGCGGGGGACCAAGAGACCCAGTACTTC
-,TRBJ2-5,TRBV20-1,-,CSAREDRKETQYF,TGCAGTGCTAGAGAGGACAGAAAAGAGACCCAGTACTTC
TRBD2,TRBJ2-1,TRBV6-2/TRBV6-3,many,CASRLAGGYNEQFF,TGTGCCAGCCGACTAGCGGGGGGGTACAATGAGCAGTTCTTC
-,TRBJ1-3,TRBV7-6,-,CASRGYGNTIYF,TGTGCCAGCAGGGGTTATGGAAACACCATATATTTT